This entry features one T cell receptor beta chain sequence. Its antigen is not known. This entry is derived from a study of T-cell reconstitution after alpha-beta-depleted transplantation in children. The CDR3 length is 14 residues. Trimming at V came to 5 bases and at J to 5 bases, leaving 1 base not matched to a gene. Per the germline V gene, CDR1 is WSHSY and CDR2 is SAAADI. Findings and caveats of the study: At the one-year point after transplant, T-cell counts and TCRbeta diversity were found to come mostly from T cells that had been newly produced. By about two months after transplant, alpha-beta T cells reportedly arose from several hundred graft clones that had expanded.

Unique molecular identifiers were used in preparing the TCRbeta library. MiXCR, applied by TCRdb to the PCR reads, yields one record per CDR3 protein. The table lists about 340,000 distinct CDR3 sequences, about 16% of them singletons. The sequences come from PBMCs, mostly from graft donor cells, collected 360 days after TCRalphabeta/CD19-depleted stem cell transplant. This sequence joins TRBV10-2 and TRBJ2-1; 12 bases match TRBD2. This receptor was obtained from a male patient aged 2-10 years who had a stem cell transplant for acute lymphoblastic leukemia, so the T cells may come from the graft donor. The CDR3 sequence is CASSRLAGDNEQFF. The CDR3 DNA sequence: TGCGCCAGCAGTAGACTAGCGGGGGACAATGAGCAGTTCTTC.